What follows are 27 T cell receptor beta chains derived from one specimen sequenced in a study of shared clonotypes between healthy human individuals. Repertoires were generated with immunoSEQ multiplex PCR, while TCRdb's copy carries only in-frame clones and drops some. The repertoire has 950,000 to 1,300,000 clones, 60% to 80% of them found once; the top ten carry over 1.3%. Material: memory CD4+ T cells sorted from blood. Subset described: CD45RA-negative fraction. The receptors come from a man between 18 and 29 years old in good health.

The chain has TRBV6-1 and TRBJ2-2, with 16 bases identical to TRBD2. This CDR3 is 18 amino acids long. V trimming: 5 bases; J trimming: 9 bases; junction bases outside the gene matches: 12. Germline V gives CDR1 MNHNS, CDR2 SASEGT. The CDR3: CASSKGTSGRASPRELFF. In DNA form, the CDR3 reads TGTGCCAGCAGTAAAGGGACTAGCGGGAGGGCCTCCCCGAGGGAGCTGTTTTTT.

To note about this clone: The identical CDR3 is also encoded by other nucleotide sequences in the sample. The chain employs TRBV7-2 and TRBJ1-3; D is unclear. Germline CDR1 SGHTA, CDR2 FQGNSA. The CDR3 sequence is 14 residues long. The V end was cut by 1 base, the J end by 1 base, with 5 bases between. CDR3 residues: CASSLVGSGNTIYF. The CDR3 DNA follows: TGTGCCAGCAGCTTAGTGGGATCTGGAAACACCATATATTTT.

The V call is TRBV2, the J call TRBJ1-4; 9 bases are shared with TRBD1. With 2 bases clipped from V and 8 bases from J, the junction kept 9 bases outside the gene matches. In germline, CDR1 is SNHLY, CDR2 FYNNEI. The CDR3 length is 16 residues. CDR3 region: CASSESMGQGREKLFF. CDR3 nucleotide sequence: TGTGCCAGCAGTGAATCAATGGGACAGGGCAGAGAAAAACTGTTTTTT.

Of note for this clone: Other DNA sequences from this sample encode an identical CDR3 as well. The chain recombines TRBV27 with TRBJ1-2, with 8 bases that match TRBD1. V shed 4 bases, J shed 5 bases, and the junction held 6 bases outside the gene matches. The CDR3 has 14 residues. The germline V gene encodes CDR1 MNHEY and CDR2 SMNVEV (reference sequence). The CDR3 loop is CASSSQGAGYGYTF. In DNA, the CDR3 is TGTGCCAGCAGTTCTCAGGGGGCAGGTTATGGCTACACCTTC.

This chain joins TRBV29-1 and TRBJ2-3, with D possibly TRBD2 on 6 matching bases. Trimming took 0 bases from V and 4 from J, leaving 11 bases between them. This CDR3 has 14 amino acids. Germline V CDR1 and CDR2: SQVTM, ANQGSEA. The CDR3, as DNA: TGCAGCGTTGAAGATCCTAGCGTTCCAGATACGCAGTATTTT. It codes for CSVEDPSVPDTQYF.

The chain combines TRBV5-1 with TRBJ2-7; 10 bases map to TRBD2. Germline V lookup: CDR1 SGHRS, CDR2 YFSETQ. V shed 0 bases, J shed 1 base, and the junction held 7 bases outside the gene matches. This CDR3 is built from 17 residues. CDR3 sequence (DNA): TGCGCCAGCAGCTTGGGGGGGACTAGCGTCCAATCCTACGAGCAGTACTTC. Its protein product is CASSLGGTSVQSYEQYF.

CDR3 in DNA: TGTGCCAGTAGTAATAAGACAGAATATTACGGCAATCAGCCCCAGCATTTT. Translating gives CASSNKTEYYGNQPQHF. This rearrangement joins TRBV19 to TRBJ1-5, with a possible D match to TRBD1 (5 bases). Germline V gene lookup returns CDR1 LNHDA and CDR2 SQIVND (reference sequence). Trimming pared 4 bases from V and 2 bases from J, leaving 18 bases between. The CDR3 contains 17 residues.

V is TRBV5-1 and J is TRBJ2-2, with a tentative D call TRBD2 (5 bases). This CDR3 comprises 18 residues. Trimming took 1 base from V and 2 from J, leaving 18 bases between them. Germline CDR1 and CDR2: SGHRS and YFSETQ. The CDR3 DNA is TGCGCCAGCAGCTTGATAAGTAGCGTTACGTTTAACACCGGGGAGCTGTTTTTT. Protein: CASSLISSVTFNTGELFF.

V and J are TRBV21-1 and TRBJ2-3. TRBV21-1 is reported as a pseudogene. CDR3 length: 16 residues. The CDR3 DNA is TGTGCCAGCAGCAAAGAGAGGGGGGCCGGGGACGATACGCAGTATTTT. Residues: CASSKERGAGDDTQYF.

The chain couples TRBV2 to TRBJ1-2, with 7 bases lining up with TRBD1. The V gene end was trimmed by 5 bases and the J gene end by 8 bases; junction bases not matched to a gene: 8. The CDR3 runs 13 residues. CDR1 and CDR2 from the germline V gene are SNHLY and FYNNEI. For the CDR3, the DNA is TGTGCCAGCAGTTCCTCGGGACAGTCGGGCTACACCTTC. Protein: CASSSSGQSGYTF.

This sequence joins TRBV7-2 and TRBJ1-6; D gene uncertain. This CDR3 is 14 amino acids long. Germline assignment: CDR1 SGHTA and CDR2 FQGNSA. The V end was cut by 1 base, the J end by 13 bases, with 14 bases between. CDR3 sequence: CASSLGWAGWPLHF. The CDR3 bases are TGTGCCAGCAGCTTAGGGTGGGCGGGGTGGCCCCTCCACTTT. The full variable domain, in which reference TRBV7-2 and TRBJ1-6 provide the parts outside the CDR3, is GAGVSQSPSNKVTEKGKDVELRCDPISGHTALYWYRQSLGQGLEFLIYFQGNSAPDKSGLPSDRFSAERTGGSVSTLTIQRTQQEDSAVYLCASSLGWAGWPLHFGNGTRLTVT.

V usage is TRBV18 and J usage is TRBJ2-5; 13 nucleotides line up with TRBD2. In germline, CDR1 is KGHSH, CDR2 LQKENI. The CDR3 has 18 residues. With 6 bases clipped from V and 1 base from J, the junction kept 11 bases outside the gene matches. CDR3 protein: CASSRTSGSDLTQETQYF. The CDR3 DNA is TGTGCCAGCTCCCGGACTAGCGGGAGCGATTTAACCCAAGAGACCCAGTACTTC.

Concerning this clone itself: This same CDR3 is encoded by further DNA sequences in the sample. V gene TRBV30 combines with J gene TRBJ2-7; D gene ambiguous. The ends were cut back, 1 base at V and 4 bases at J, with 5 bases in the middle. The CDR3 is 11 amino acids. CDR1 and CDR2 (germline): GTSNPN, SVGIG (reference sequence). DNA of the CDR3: TGTGCCTGGAGTGCCAATTACGAGCAGTACTTC. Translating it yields CAWSANYEQYF.

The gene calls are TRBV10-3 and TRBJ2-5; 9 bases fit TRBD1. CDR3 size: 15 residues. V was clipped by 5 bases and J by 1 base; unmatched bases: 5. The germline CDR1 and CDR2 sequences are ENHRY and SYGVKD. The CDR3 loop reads CAISKDRGGQETQYF. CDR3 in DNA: TGTGCCATCAGTAAGGACAGGGGAGGCCAAGAGACCCAGTACTTC.

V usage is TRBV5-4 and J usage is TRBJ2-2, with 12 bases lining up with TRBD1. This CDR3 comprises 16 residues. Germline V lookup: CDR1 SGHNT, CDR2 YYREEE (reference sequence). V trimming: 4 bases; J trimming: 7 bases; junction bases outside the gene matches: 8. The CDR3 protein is CASSPGDRGHVGELFF. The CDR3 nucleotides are TGTGCCAGCAGCCCCGGGGACAGGGGGCATGTCGGGGAGCTGTTTTTT.

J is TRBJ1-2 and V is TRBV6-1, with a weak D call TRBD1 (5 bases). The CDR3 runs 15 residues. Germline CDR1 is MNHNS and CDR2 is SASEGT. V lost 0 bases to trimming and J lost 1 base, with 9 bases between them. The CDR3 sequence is CASSEAGGGNYGYTF. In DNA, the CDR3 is TGTGCCAGCAGTGAAGCCGGGGGGGGTAACTATGGCTACACCTTC.

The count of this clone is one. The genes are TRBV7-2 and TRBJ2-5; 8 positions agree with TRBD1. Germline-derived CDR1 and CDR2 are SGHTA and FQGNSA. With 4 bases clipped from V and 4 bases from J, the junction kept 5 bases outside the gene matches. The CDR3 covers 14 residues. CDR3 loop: CASSSQGARETQYF. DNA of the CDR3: TGTGCCAGCAGCTCTCAGGGGGCGCGAGAGACCCAGTACTTC.

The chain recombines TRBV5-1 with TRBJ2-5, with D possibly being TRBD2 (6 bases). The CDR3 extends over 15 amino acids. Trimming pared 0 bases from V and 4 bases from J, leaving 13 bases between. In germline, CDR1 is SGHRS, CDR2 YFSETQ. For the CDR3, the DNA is TGCGCCAGCAGCTTGGGGGTTGGTAGCGGAGAGACCCAGTACTTC. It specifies CASSLGVGSGETQYF.

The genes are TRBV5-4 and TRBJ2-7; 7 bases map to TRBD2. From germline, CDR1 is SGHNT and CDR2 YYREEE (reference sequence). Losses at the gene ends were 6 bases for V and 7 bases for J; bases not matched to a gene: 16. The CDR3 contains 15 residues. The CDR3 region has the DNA TGTGCCAGCACCAGGGAGGGCCTCGCTTCTGGGGAGCAGTACTTC. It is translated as CASTREGLASGEQYF.

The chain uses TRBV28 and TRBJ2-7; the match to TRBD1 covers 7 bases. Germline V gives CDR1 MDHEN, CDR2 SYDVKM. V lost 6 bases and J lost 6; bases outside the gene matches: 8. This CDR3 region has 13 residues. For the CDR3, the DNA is TGTGCCAGCAGCCGGGACAGAGGGTCCGAGCAGTACTTC. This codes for CASSRDRGSEQYF.

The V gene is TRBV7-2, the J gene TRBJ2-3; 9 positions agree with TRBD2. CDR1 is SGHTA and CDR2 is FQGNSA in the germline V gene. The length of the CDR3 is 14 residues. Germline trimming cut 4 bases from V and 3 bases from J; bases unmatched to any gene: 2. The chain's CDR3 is CASSSGLATDTQYF. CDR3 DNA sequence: TGTGCCAGCAGCTCCGGACTAGCGACAGATACGCAGTATTTT.

CDR3 coding DNA: TGCGCCAGCAGCTTGGCCCCTGGTACAGGGGGTGGCTACACCTTC. It is translated as CASSLAPGTGGGYTF. The chain couples TRBV5-1 to TRBJ1-2, with TRBD1 matching over 8 bases. From germline, CDR1 is SGHRS and CDR2 YFSETQ. The CDR3 runs 15 residues. V was clipped by 0 bases and J by 7 bases; unmatched bases: 8.

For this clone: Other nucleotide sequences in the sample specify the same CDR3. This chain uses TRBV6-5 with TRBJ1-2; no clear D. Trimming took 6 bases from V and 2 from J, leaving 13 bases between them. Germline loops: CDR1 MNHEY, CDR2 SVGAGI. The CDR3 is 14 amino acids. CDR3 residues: CASRPNLDNYGYTF. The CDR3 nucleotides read TGTGCCAGCAGACCTAACTTAGACAACTATGGCTACACCTTC.

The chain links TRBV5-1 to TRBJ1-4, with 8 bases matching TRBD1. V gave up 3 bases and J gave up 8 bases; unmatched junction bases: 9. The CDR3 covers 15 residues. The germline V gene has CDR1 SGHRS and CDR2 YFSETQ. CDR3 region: CASSWTGLTREKLFF. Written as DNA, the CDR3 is TGCGCCAGCAGCTGGACAGGGCTGACGAGGGAAAAACTGTTTTTT.

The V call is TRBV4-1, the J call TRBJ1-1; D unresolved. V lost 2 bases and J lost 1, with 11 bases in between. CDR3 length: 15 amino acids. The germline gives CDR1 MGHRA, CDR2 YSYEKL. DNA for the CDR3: TGCGCCAGCAGCCAAACGGCAGGTCAGAACACTGAAGCTTTCTTT. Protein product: CASSQTAGQNTEAFF.

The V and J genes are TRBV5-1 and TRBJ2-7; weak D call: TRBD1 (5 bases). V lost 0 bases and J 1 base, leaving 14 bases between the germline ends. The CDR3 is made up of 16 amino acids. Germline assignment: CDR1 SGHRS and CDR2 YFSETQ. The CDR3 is CASSLEAGQKSYEQYF. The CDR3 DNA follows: TGCGCCAGCAGCTTGGAGGCAGGACAAAAATCCTACGAGCAGTACTTC. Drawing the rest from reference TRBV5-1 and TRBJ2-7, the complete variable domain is KAGVTQTPRYLIKTRGQQVTLSCSPISGHRSVSWYQQTPGQGLQFLFEYFSETQRNKGNFPGRFSGRQFSNSRSEMNVSTLELGDSALYLCASSLEAGQKSYEQYFGPGTRLTVT.

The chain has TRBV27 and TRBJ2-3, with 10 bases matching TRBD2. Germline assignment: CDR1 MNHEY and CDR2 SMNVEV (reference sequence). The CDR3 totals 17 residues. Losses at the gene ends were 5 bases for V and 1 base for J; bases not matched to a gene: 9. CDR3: CASSPPTGTSGTDTQYF. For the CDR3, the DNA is TGTGCCAGCAGTCCCCCAACCGGGACTAGCGGCACAGATACGCAGTATTTT.